These 22 T cell receptor beta chains came from one sample sequenced in a study of blood T cell repertoires in COVID-19. The assay was immunoSEQ multiplex PCR, and TCRdb's table has in-frame clones only and misses some. The data show some 330,000 clones, with about 90% seen just once and more than 1.5% held by the top ten. The sample comprised PBMCs or T cells enriched from blood (not recorded which). Receptors originate from a man in his forties in a cohort exposed to, infected with or recovered from COVID-19 (not recorded which).

This chain links TRBV18 with TRBJ2-7, with D possibly being TRBD2 (5 bases). The CDR3 consists of 14 residues. Germline V lookup: CDR1 KGHSH, CDR2 LQKENI. The V and J ends lost 0 bases and 3 bases respectively, with 9 bases between them. This CDR3 reads CASSPPHSGYEQYF. For the CDR3, the DNA is TGTGCCAGCTCACCACCCCACAGCGGCTACGAGCAGTACTTC.

For this clone: This CDR3 is also generated by other DNA sequences in the sample. This chain uses TRBV11-2 with TRBJ2-7; 7 nucleotides line up with TRBD2. V was pared by 4 bases and J by 1 base, with 1 base of the junction left unmatched. There are 13 residues in the CDR3. The germline V gene encodes CDR1 SGHAT and CDR2 FQNNGV. CDR3 protein: CASSWGGSYEQYF. DNA of the CDR3: TGTGCCAGCAGCTGGGGGGGGTCCTACGAGCAGTACTTC. Complete variable domain (other parts from reference TRBV11-2 and TRBJ2-7): EAGVAQSPRYKIIEKRQSVAFWCNPISGHATLYWYQQILGQGPKLLIQFQNNGVVDDSQLPKDRFSAERLKGVDSTLKIQPAKLEDSAVYLCASSWGGSYEQYFGPGTRLTVT.

The rearrangement uses TRBV3-1 (or the pseudogene TRBV3-2) and TRBJ2-7; 8 bases map to TRBD2. V dropped 4 bases and J dropped 0; count of bases not matched to a gene: 2. CDR1 and CDR2 from the germline V gene are LGHDT and YNNKEL (reference sequence). This CDR3 spans 14 amino acids. The CDR3 reads CASSLAGTSYEQYF. The CDR3 region has the DNA TGTGCCAGCAGCCTAGCGGGAACCTCCTACGAGCAGTACTTC.

V usage is TRBV28 and J usage is TRBJ1-2; TRBD1 agrees at 10 bases. There are 16 residues in the CDR3. The ends lost 1 base at V and 4 bases at J; junction bases unmatched: 6. From germline, CDR1 is MDHEN and CDR2 SYDVKM. The CDR3 sequence is CASSLSRDRGFYGYTF. The CDR3, as DNA: TGTGCCAGCAGTTTATCAAGGGACAGGGGCTTCTATGGCTACACCTTC.

The CDR3 loop is CASSIWTGTDQPQHF. The CDR3 DNA follows: TGTGCCAGCAGCATATGGACAGGCACTGATCAGCCCCAGCATTTT. The J gene is TRBJ1-5, the V gene TRBV7-9, with 7 bases aligning to TRBD1. This CDR3 contains 15 residues. The J segment lost 5 bases and the V segment lost 5 bases, leaving 9 bases of the junction unmatched. Per germline, CDR1 SEHNR and CDR2 FQNEAQ (reference sequence).

The genes are TRBV29-1 and TRBJ2-1; 10 nucleotides line up with TRBD2. The length of the CDR3 is 14 residues. V gave up 5 bases and J gave up 4 bases; unmatched junction bases: 5. The germline CDR1 and CDR2 sequences are SQVTM and ANQGSEA. The CDR3 DNA sequence: TGCAGCGTTTCTGAGACTAGCGGGTACAATGAGCAGTTCTTC. Protein product: CSVSETSGYNEQFF.

V and J are TRBV19 and TRBJ1-5, with TRBD1 matching 8 bases. Germline V CDR1 and CDR2: LNHDA, SQIVND (reference sequence). This CDR3 is built from 17 residues. Trimming took 6 bases from V and 7 from J; bases not matched to a gene: 17. CDR3 in amino acids: CASSDARTGLNPQPQHF. In DNA form, the CDR3 reads TGTGCCAGTAGCGACGCGAGGACAGGGCTTAATCCCCAGCCCCAGCATTTT.

This chain connects TRBV19 to TRBJ2-5, with D unclear. CDR1 LNHDA and CDR2 SQIVND come from the germline V gene (reference sequence). Trimming removed 1 base from V and 5 bases from J, with 8 bases in between. This CDR3 has 13 amino acids. The CDR3 sequence is CASSIGRAETQYF. CDR3 DNA: TGTGCCAGTAGTATAGGTCGCGCCGAGACCCAGTACTTC.

This clone was recorded only once. V usage is TRBV11-1 and J usage is TRBJ2-7, with 14 bases that match TRBD2. Trimming took 4 bases from V and 5 from J; bases not matched to a gene: 7. This CDR3 comprises 16 residues. Germline loops: CDR1 SGHAT, CDR2 FQDESV (reference sequence). The CDR3 sequence is CASSSRLAGGPDEQYF. The CDR3 DNA is TGTGCCAGCAGCTCCCGACTAGCGGGAGGGCCTGACGAGCAGTACTTC.

The CDR3 is CASSIVTGVGQPQHF. The CDR3 nucleotides read TGTGCCAGTAGTATAGTCACAGGGGTGGGCCAGCCCCAGCATTTT. The rearrangement links TRBV19 to TRBJ1-5, with 7 bases matching TRBD1. V lost 1 base and J lost 7; bases outside the gene matches: 7. Germline V lookup: CDR1 LNHDA, CDR2 SQIVND (reference sequence). CDR3 size: 15 residues.

This sequence joins TRBV30 and TRBJ2-5; the match to TRBD2 covers 8 bases. This CDR3 region has 12 residues. CDR1 is GTSNPN, CDR2 SVGIG, per germline (reference sequence). J gave up 5 bases and V 4 bases, and 3 bases lay outside the gene matches. CDR3 bases: TGTGCCTGGACGGGAGGGAGGGAGACCCAGTACTTC. Encoded protein: CAWTGGRETQYF.

The rearrangement joins TRBV3-1 (or the pseudogene TRBV3-2) to TRBJ1-1; no firm D call. The CDR3 runs 13 residues. V was shortened by 7 bases and J by 0 bases, with 9 bases between the two germline ends. CDR1 and CDR2 (germline): LGHDT, YNNKEL (reference sequence). CDR3 region: CASKTHVNTEAFF. CDR3 coding DNA: TGTGCCAGCAAGACACACGTGAACACTGAAGCTTTCTTT.

This sequence joins TRBV13 and TRBJ1-5, with 7 bases that match TRBD1. This CDR3 region has 15 residues. Per the germline V gene, CDR1 is PRHDT and CDR2 is FYEKMQ (reference sequence). V lost 5 bases, J lost 4 bases, and 8 bases stayed unmatched. CDR3 amino acids: CASSKDRDSNQPQHF. DNA for the CDR3: TGTGCCAGCAGCAAAGACAGGGACAGTAATCAGCCCCAGCATTTT. The complete variable domain, with remaining parts taken from reference TRBV13 and TRBJ1-5, reads AAGVIQSPRHLIKEKRETATLKCYPIPRHDTVYWYQQGPGQDPQFLISFYEKMQSDKGSIPDRFSAQQFSDYHSELNMSSLELGDSALYFCASSKDRDSNQPQHFGDGTRLSIL.

In its sample, this clone was seen once. This chain links TRBV6-5 with TRBJ2-1, with TRBD2 matching over 11 bases. V lost 7 bases, J lost 4 bases, and 6 bases stayed unmatched. The CDR3 spans 15 residues. The germline V gene encodes CDR1 MNHEY and CDR2 SVGAGI. CDR3 sequence: CASNMGTSGYNEQFF. CDR3 nucleotide sequence: TGTGCCAGCAATATGGGGACTAGCGGTTACAATGAGCAGTTCTTC.

This clone was recorded a few times. The rearrangement uses TRBV18 and TRBJ1-1; 11 nucleotides align to TRBD1. The J segment lost 7 bases and the V segment lost 7 bases, leaving 5 bases of the junction unmatched. The CDR3 is 13 residues long. CDR1 and CDR2 (germline): KGHSH, LQKENI. The DNA of the CDR3 is TGTGCCAGCTTAAGGACAGGGGGCTTTGAAGCTTTCTTT. Translation: CASLRTGGFEAFF.

The chain carries TRBV11-2 and TRBJ2-2; no reliable D call. V was pared by 5 bases and J by 7 bases, with 11 bases between. The CDR3 is made up of 13 amino acids. Germline CDR1 reads SGHAT; CDR2 reads FQNNGV. CDR3 sequence: CASSPQRSGELFF. DNA for the CDR3: TGTGCCAGCAGCCCCCAACGGAGCGGGGAGCTGTTTTTT.

In its sample, this clone was seen a few times. The chain is built from TRBV7-9 and TRBJ2-7; 10 bases map to TRBD2. The CDR3 is made up of 16 amino acids. Germline V gives CDR1 SEHNR, CDR2 FQNEAQ (reference sequence). Germline trimming cut 5 bases from V and 6 bases from J; bases unmatched to any gene: 13. CDR3 sequence (DNA): TGTGCCAGCAGCCGTCGGGGCGGGCTAGCGGGAGTCGAGCAGTACTTC. The encoded protein is CASSRRGGLAGVEQYF.

The V call is TRBV13, the J call TRBJ1-6, with a weak D call TRBD1 (6 bases). There are 14 residues in the CDR3. Looked up from germline, CDR1 is PRHDT and CDR2 is FYEKMQ (reference sequence). Trimming pared 3 bases from V and 8 bases from J, leaving 11 bases between. The CDR3 DNA reads as TGTGCCAGCAGCTTTGCAGGGGCGCATTCACCCCTCCACTTT. Translation: CASSFAGAHSPLHF.

The rearrangement joins TRBV4-1 to TRBJ2-2, with D hard to call. This CDR3 has 13 residues. Germline CDR1 reads MGHRA; CDR2 reads YSYEKL. V was trimmed by 0 bases and J by 6 bases, leaving 5 bases between them. In DNA form, the CDR3 reads TGCGCCAGCAGCCAAGATAATTCCGGGGAGCTGTTTTTT. This translates into CASSQDNSGELFF.

The chain combines TRBV29-1 with TRBJ2-7, with TRBD1 matching 12 bases. CDR3 length: 16 residues. Germline V CDR1 and CDR2: SQVTM, ANQGSEA. V lost 6 bases, J lost 4 bases, and 13 bases stayed unmatched. The CDR3 sequence: CSVTKAGTGGYYEQYF. The CDR3, as DNA: TGCAGCGTCACGAAAGCGGGGACAGGGGGCTATTACGAGCAGTACTTC.

This clone occurred a few times. This chain joins TRBV18 and TRBJ2-7; no clear D gene. V lost 1 base, J lost 2 bases, and 6 bases lay in between. CDR1 is KGHSH, CDR2 LQKENI, per germline. The CDR3 is 13 amino acids. Here the CDR3 reads CASSPLRTYEQYF. DNA of the CDR3: TGTGCCAGCTCACCACTGCGAACCTACGAGCAGTACTTC.

This rearrangement joins TRBV14 to TRBJ2-1, with 15 positions matching TRBD2. The CDR3 spans 16 residues. Germline assignment: CDR1 SGHDN and CDR2 FVKESK. With V trimmed by 5 bases and J by 7 bases, 6 bases remained unmatched. CDR3 nucleotide sequence: TGTGCCAGCAGCATTCATGGGACTAGCGGGAGGAATGAGCAGTTCTTC. This codes for CASSIHGTSGRNEQFF.